Sequencing of this T cell receptor (beta chain) was carried out in a study of cytomegalovirus exposure and HLA in healthy donors. Study summary: A previous analysis identified 117 million unique TCR beta sequences derived from approximately 190 million T cells. The study's early data release held tens of millions of unique TCRs from HLA-typed donors. Study outcomes and limitations: What a later analysis reportedly showed was that an Asian-associated ancestry cluster had fewer N-insertions than the approximately 670-donor mean. The authors considered a cluster of highly shared sequence variants likely to be a sequencing artifact.

The CDR3 loop spans 14 amino acids. With 5 bases clipped from V and 4 bases from J, the junction kept 2 bases outside the gene matches. In germline, CDR1 is SEHNR, CDR2 FQNEAQ (reference sequence). Primers for the PCR totalled 60 Vbeta and 13 Jbeta. The data were produced by immunoSEQ multiplex PCR, yet TCRdb's version contains in-frame clones alone and is incomplete. The data show around 120,000 clones, about three quarters seen once. As concerns this clone: Its antigen is not known.

The TCR originated in a man aged 30 to 45 in good health and CMV-seronegative. V and J are TRBV7-9 and TRBJ1-5, with TRBD1 matching 10 bases. The sample was PBMCs. The CDR3 sequence: CASSPGQGNQPQHF. Written as DNA, the CDR3 is TGTGCCAGCAGCCCGGGACAGGGGAATCAGCCCCAGCATTTT.